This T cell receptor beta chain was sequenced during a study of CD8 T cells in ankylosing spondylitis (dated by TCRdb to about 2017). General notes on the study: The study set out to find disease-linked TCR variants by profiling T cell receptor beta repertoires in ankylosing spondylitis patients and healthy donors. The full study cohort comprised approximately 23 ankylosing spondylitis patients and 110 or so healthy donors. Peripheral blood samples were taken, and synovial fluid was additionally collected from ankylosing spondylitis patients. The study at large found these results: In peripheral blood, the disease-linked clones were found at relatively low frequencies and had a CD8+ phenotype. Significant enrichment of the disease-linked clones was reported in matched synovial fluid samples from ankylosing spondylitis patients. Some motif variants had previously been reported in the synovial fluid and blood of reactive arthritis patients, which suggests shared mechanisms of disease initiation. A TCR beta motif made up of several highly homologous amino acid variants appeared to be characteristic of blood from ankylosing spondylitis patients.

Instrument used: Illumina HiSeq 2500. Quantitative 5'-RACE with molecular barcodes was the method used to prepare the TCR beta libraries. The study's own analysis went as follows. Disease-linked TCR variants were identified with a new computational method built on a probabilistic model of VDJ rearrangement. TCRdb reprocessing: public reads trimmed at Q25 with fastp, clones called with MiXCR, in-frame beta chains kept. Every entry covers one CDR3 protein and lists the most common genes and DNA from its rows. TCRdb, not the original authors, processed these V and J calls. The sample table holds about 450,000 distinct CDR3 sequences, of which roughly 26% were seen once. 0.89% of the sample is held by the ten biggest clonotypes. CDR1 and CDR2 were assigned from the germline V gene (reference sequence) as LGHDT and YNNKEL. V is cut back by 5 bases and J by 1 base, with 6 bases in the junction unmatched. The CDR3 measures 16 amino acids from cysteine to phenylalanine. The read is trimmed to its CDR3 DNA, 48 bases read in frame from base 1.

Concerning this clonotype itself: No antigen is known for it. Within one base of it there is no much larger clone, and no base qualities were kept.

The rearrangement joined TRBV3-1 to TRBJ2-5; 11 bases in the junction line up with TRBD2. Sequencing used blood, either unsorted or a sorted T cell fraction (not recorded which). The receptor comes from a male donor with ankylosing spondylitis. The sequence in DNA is TGTGCCAGCAGCGACGGGACTAGCGGAGTCCAAGAGACCCAGTACTTC. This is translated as CASSDGTSGVQETQYF.